These 2 T cell receptor beta chains were sequenced from one sample in a study of T cell repertoires in cytomegalovirus infection. TCRdb analysed the reads with MiXCR anew, one entry per CDR3 protein. The data contain almost 550,000 distinct CDR3 sequences, about 15% of them singletons. Source material: CD8+ T cells from PBMCs. The receptors here all came from a human donor in good health (CMV status not recorded). Some clones in this sample may be carry-over from other donors' samples.

In its sample, this clonotype was seen many times. V and J are TRBV28 and TRBJ1-5, with 11 bases matching TRBD1. The trim removed 4 bases at V and 2 bases at J, leaving 16 bases unmatched. Germline values: CDR1 MDHEN, CDR2 SYDVKM. The CDR3 is 20 amino acids. CDR3 amino acids: CASSSLTGTGGSGGNQPQHF. CDR3 sequence (DNA): TGTGCCAGCAGTTCCTTGACCGGGACAGGGGGATCGGGAGGCAATCAGCCCCAGCATTTT.

V is TRBV27 and J is TRBJ1-1, with 7 bases lining up with TRBD1. CDR1 and CDR2 (germline): MNHEY, SMNVEV (reference sequence). Unmatched junction bases numbered 13, after V lost 5 bases and J lost 4 bases. The CDR3 is made up of 16 amino acids. In nucleotides, the CDR3 is TGTGCCAGCAGTCCGATCCGGGACAGTCTTTCCACTGAAGCTTTCTTT. Protein: CASSPIRDSLSTEAFF.